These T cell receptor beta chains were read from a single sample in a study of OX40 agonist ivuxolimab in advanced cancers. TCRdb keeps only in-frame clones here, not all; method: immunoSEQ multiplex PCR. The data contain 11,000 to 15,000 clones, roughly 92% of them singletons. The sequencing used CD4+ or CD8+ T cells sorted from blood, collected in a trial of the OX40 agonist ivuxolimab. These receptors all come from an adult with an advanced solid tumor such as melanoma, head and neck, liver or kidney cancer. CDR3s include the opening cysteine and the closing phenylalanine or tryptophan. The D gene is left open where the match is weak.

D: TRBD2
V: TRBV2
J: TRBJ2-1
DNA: TGTGCCGGGGGGACTAGCGGAGCCTACAATGAGCAGTTCTTC
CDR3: CAGGTSGAYNEQFF

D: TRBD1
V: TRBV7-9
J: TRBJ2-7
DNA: TGTGCCAGCAGCTCTTACACAGGCGGACAGGGGGCATACGAGCAGTACTTC
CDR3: CASSSYTGGQGAYEQYF

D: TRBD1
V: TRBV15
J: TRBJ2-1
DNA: TGTGCCACCAGCAGGGAGACAGGGTACAATGAGCAGTTCTTC
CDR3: CATSRETGYNEQFF

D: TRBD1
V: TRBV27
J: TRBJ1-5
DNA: TGTGCCAGCAGTTCAGGGGGTATTGAGCAGCCCCAGCATTTT
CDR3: CASSSGGIEQPQHF

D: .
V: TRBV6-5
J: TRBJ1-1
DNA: TGTGCCAGCAGTAAACCGAACACTGAAGCTTTCTTT
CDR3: CASSKPNTEAFF

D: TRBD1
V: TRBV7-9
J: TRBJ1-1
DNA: TGTGCCACCGGACAGGGACTCACTGAAGCTTTCTTT
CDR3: CATGQGLTEAFF

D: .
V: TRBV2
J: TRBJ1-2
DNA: TGTGCCAGCAGTGAAAGCCTAGTTTATGGCTACACCTTC
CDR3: CASSESLVYGYTF

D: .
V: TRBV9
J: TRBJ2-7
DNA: TGTGCCAGCAGCGTAGGATGGACGGGGAGCGAGCAGTACTTC
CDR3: CASSVGWTGSEQYF

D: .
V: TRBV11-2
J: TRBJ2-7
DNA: TGTGCCAGCAGCTGGGGGTCCCAGCAGTACTTC
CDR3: CASSWGSQQYF

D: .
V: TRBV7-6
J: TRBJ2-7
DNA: TGTGCCAGCAGCCAGAGTACGGGGGTCCTCTACGAGCAGTACTTC
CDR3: CASSQSTGVLYEQYF